This T cell receptor (beta chain) was sequenced in a study of blood T cells in healthy people across ages. A sample-barcoded 5' primer and a J-beta primer mix were used in a second PCR of roughly 6 to 11 cycles. Each cDNA molecule, via a template-switch adaptor with 12 random nucleotides, was tagged. TCRdb re-called the 5' RACE reads through MiXCR, storing one row per CDR3 protein. The sample lists some 1.5 million distinct CDR3 sequences, about 45% occurring once. The study, taken as a whole, reports: TCR beta diversity per million T cells fell roughly linearly with age.

Sample donors were healthy Caucasian individuals that came from Russia, aged roughly 6 to 100. Total RNA was extracted at no less than 5.5 micrograms per sample. This clonotype has more than one count but fewer than ten. Its antigen is not identified. The CDR3 loop spans 14 amino acids. Trimming stripped 2 bases from V and 11 bases from J, with 18 bases between. The germline CDR1 and CDR2 sequences are MGHDK and SYGVNS. The clonotype comes from a woman between 18 and 30 years old in good health. This chain connects TRBV25-1 to TRBJ1-1; D is possibly TRBD1 (5 bases). What was sequenced was blood. The CDR3 loop is CASSEVAGRTKAFF. DNA for the CDR3: TGTGCCAGCAGTGAAGTAGCAGGGCGTACGAAGGCTTTCTTT.